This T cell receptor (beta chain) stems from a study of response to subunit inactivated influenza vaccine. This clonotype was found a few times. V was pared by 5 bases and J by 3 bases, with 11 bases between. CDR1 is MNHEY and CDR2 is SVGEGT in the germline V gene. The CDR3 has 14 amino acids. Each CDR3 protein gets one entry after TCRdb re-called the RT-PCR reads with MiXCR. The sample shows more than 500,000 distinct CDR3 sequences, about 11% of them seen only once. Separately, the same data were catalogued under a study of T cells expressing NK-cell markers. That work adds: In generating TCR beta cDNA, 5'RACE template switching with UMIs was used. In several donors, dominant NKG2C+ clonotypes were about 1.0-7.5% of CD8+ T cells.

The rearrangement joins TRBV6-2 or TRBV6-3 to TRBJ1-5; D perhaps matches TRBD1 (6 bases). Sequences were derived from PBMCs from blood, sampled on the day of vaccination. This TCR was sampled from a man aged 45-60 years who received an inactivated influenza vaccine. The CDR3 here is CASSADRFNQPQHF. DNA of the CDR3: TGTGCCAGCAGTGCCGACAGGTTCAATCAGCCCCAGCATTTT.